This TCR beta chain was found in a study of Ad26.COV2.S vaccination and SARS-CoV-2 variants. On the study more broadly: Ad26.COV2.S arm of COV1001 included the donor.

Only in-frame clones appear in the TCRdb table, and some are missing; sequencing was by immunoSEQ multiplex PCR. The sample holds 500,000 or so clones, roughly 89% seen once. Treatment given: roughly 19 received Ad26.COV2.S at low or high dose, single or two shots; several received placebo; per-sample allocation not given. Sampling took place 63 days after the first vaccine or placebo injection. The sample was peripheral blood, taken in a trial of Ad26.COV2.S vaccine versus placebo. The sequence derives from a person aged 18-65 years who received the Ad26.COV2.S COVID-19 vaccine or a placebo.

This CDR3 is CASSFPGLPYEQYF. CDR3 nucleotides: TGTGCCAGCAGTTTCCCGGGACTTCCCTACGAGCAGTACTTC. The chain links TRBV28 to TRBJ2-7; D is perhaps TRBD2 (6 bases). The V gene's germline CDR1 is MDHEN and CDR2 SYDVKM. The V end was cut by 3 bases, the J end by 2 bases, with 11 bases between. The CDR3 totals 14 residues.